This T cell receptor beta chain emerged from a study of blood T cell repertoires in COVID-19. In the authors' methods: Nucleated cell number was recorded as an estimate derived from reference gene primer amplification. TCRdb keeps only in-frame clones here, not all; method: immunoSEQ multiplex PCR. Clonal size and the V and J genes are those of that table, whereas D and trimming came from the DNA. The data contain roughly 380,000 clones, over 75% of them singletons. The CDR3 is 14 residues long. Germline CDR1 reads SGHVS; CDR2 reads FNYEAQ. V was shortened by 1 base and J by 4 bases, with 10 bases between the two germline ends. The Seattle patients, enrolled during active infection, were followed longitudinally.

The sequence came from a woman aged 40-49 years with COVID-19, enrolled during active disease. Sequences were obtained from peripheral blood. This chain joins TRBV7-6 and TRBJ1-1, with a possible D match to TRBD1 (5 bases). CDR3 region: CASSLGSGFTEAFF. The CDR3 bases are TGTGCCAGCAGCTTAGGGTCAGGGTTCACTGAAGCTTTCTTT.